Reported below is one TCR beta chain. Its antigen remains unidentified. These data belong to a study of shared clonotypes between healthy human individuals. Germline CDR1 SGHNT, CDR2 YENEEA. The CDR3 is 15 amino acids. V was trimmed by 5 bases and J by 1 base, leaving 11 bases between them. This table comes from immunoSEQ multiplex PCR, and its TCRdb copy is limited to in-frame clones, with some not included. Found here are millions of clones, approximately 95% of them singletons; the top ten hold 0.1% to 0.15%. Study conclusions and caveats: Sampling involved blood alone; tissue repertoires likely differ.

The chain recombines TRBV11-3 with TRBJ2-2; no firm D call. This clonotype was obtained from a man between 18 and 29 years old in good health. The sample taken for sequencing was naive CD4+ T cells sorted from blood. Stated subset: CD45RA+ positively selected. CDR3 protein: CASSLTQVNTGELFF. CDR3 bases: TGTGCCAGCAGCCTGACCCAAGTGAACACCGGGGAGCTGTTTTTT.